Listed below are T cell receptor beta chains from one sample, sequenced in a study of identical twins. From the 5' RACE reads, TCRdb called clonotypes with MiXCR, one entry per CDR3 protein. This sample has 1.5 million to 2 million distinct CDR3 sequences, with roughly 35% found just once. Sequenced: cord blood. Receptor source: a newborn girl in good health. Both conserved end residues are trimmed from each CDR3. The D gene is left open where the match is weak.

d_call j_call v_call cdr3_aa
. TRBJ2-1 TRBV4-2 ASSHPLAAYNEQF
. TRBJ2-5 TRBV12-3/TRBV12-4 ASSQRDGQETQY
. TRBJ1-2 TRBV5-1 ASSQDKGHYGYT
. TRBJ1-5 TRBV12-3/TRBV12-4 ASSLGLPAQLQH
. TRBJ2-1 TRBV3-1 ASSQGVGNNEQF
TRBD2 TRBJ2-7 TRBV6-5 ASSYNGRPREQY
TRBD2 TRBJ2-1 TRBV20-1 SASLGGAVYNEQF
TRBD2 TRBJ2-1 TRBV27 ASSTPRLRTRGNEQF
. TRBJ1-1 TRBV12-3/TRBV12-4 ASSLARAEAF
TRBD2 TRBJ2-1 TRBV13 ASSLDGRGWNEQF
. TRBJ2-1 TRBV20-1 SAQRGLSFYNEQF
. TRBJ2-4 TRBV9 ASSVGISGVGIQY
TRBD2 TRBJ2-7 TRBV5-1 ASSLLAGYSYEQY
TRBD1 TRBJ1-2 TRBV6-2/TRBV6-3 ASGQGADGYT
TRBD2 TRBJ2-7 TRBV30 AWRGTSGVSYEQY
TRBD1 TRBJ1-2 TRBV12-3/TRBV12-4 ASSLAQGAYGYT
. TRBJ2-1 TRBV25-1 ASGGLADNEQF
TRBD2 TRBJ2-7 TRBV4-2 ANSQELAGVSYEQY
. TRBJ2-5 TRBV20-1 SARGQDQETQY
TRBD1 TRBJ2-1 TRBV10-1 ASSESTGFREQF
TRBD1 TRBJ2-3 TRBV10-3 ATIEGTGAPTDTQY
. TRBJ1-4 TRBV5-5 ASKPDGEGEKLF
. TRBJ2-3 TRBV24-1 ATSGLRGTDTQY
. . TRBV12-3/TRBV12-4 ASSWVRGEQY
. TRBJ2-2 TRBV29-1 SAGDKWELF
. TRBJ1-6 TRBV20-1 SAAQGNSPLH